This T cell receptor beta chain derives from a study of blood T cell repertoires in COVID-19. Study-wide background: The study drew acute and convalescent COVID-19 samples from the United States, Italy and Spain. Sources were T cells, B-cell-depleted T cells, or PBMCs; the material itself was cDNA or gDNA.

As handled by the study authors: Nucleated cell number was recorded as an estimate derived from reference gene primer amplification. The method was immunoSEQ multiplex PCR; TCRdb's version includes in-frame clones alone and lacks a portion of them. V and J calls and clone size are copied from that table; D and trimming were computed from the DNA. The table records some 130,000 clones, more than 65% of them present only once. Unmatched junction bases numbered 8, after V lost 4 bases and J lost 2 bases. This CDR3 is 16 amino acids long. CDR1 is MGHRA and CDR2 is YSYEKL in the germline V gene. This sequence was found in a man older than 75 with acute or convalescent COVID-19. Sequencing was carried out using peripheral blood. The chain carries TRBV4-1 and TRBJ1-5, with 7 positions matching TRBD1. The chain's CDR3 is CASSPADRVGNQPQHF. The CDR3 bases are TGCGCCAGCAGCCCTGCCGACAGGGTGGGCAATCAGCCCCAGCATTTT.